The sequence of this T cell receptor beta chain was determined in a study of blood T cell repertoires in COVID-19 (dated by TCRdb to about 2020). For the wider study: Collaborator samples came from the United States, Italy and Spain and covered acute and convalescent phases of COVID-19. The repertoires were released in a freely available public database meant as a resource for research on the immune response to SARS-CoV-2. Samples came from the ongoing ImmuneRACE study (first 160 participants) plus 1,254 subjects from 6 global collaborators. A de-identified subject ID, COVID-19 status, age in years and sex were almost always included in the sample metadata. Subjects who had been exposed to COVID-19, were actively infected with it, or had recovered from it provided the deeply sampled blood TCRbeta repertoires that made up the dataset. The prospective study material was composed of cDNA or gDNA derived from T cells, B-cell-depleted T cells, or PBMCs. HLA class I and class II types, where available, came from metadata supplied by the sample provider rather than from assay-based typing.

In Seattle, one collaborating source enrolled patients while the infection was active and tracked those patients longitudinally over the course of disease. Collaborating institutions collected whole blood in K2EDTA tubes following their own protocols. Collaborator samples were shipped for TCRbeta analysis as frozen whole blood, isolated PBMCs, or DNA extracted from either sample type. Regarding this clone: It lacks a known antigen. Per-base quality was not reported, and no clone a single base away is much larger than it.

What the research found in general, with its limitations: The amount of clinical and demographic metadata varied by source and participant and was provided uncurated.

V has 5 bases trimmed and J has 5 bases trimmed; junction bases matching no gene number 16. The CDR3 numbers 17 residues from cysteine through phenylalanine. Solely the CDR3 DNA is kept, with 51 bases framed from the first base. CDR1 and CDR2 (LGHDT, YNNKEL) derive from the germline V gene (reference sequence). The immunoSEQ Assay, a bias-controlled multiplex PCR, was used to amplify TCRbeta CDR3 regions from genomic DNA. On the authors' methods: Within the assay, amplification of reference gene primers was used to estimate how many nucleated cells each sample contained. Sequence reads were collapsed and filtered to measure the absolute abundance of every unique TCRbeta CDR3 rearrangement. For each sample, productive Simpson clonality was calculated as the square root of Simpson's diversity index over productive rearrangements. Not all clones reach the TCRdb copy of this immuneACCESS table, which keeps in-frame sequences only. Checked studies attribute under half of the gap to unresolved V genes and leave the rest unexplained. From that table come the V and J calls and clone size; the DNA was used to work out D and trimming. The sample table records about 92,000 clones; 70% to 90% of these occur just once. The ten largest make up about 18% of the sample.

The sequenced sample consisted of peripheral blood. The clonotype comes from a woman aged 55 to 70 with COVID-19, enrolled during active disease. In this chain, TRBV3-1 (or the pseudogene TRBV3-2) is recombined with TRBJ2-5, with 8 bases aligning to TRBD2. Read as DNA, the sequence is TGTGCCAGCAGCGACCGGGGGCAGCGGGGGCCCTGGGAGACCCAGTACTTC. It codes for CASSDRGQRGPWETQYF.